The text below deals with one T cell receptor (beta chain). Germline CDR1 reads LNHNV; CDR2 reads YYDKDF (reference sequence). J was trimmed by 8 bases and V by 5 bases; bases with no gene match: 18. The CDR3 is made up of 18 amino acids. Clones were read by immunoSEQ multiplex PCR, and TCRdb kept only the in-frame ones, dropping some. The sample lists roughly 80,000 clones, just over 90% occurring once. The data belong to a study of human versus mouse CDR3 diversity and MHC coevolution. This TCR was recovered from a person aged 25 to 75 in good health. Material for sequencing was naive CD4+ T cells from blood. Stated subset: CD45RO-negative CD62L-positive naive CD4 T cells. This sequence joins TRBV15 and TRBJ2-2, with TRBD2 matching over 9 bases. In DNA, the CDR3 is TGTGCCACCAGCCCCCGGGGCGGGGTAGCGGGAGCGGCGGGGGAGCTGTTTTTT. This translates into CATSPRGGVAGAAGELFF.